The source of this TCR beta chain is a study of vaccination effects on CD4 cells after COVID-19. Comments on this clone: The antigen remains undetermined.

Scientists isolated CD4+ T cells after an approximately ten-day culture period ended. The participants, recipients of two vaccine doses, got either BNT162b2 or mRNA-1273. Fresh IL-2-containing medium replaced half the medium on days 3 and 7. Some clones are missing from TCRdb's copy, which holds only in-frame ones; the method was immunoSEQ multiplex PCR. Here the sample spans more than 60,000 clones, around two thirds being singletons. Study-wide points: The study, lacking early post-infection timepoints, had few convalescent patients. Vaccine-induced clones in healthy vaccinees cross-reacted with common cold coronaviruses in only 1 of 255 cases. Both infection-induced and vaccine-induced clones contracted markedly at late post-vaccination timepoints.

CDR1 MNHNY and CDR2 SVGAGI come from the germline V gene (reference sequence). V was shortened by 2 bases and J by 0 bases, with 10 bases between the two germline ends. The CDR3 loop spans 15 amino acids. The gene calls are TRBV6-6 and TRBJ1-1, with TRBD1 as a possible D gene (6 bases). This receptor was obtained from a human donor who received a COVID-19 vaccine. Sequencing was performed on CD4+ T cells from PBMCs cultured without peptide, taken after COVID-19 vaccination. CDR3: CASSYPTGMNTEAFF. CDR3 coding DNA: TGTGCCAGCAGTTACCCGACAGGAATGAACACTGAAGCTTTCTTT.